The clone carrying this T cell receptor beta chain was seen only once. Its antigen is currently unknown. The data originate from a study of T cell responses to AZD1222 COVID-19 vaccine. Second-dose timings of about 4 or about 12 weeks were pooled. Data came from immunoSEQ multiplex PCR; TCRdb stores just in-frame clones and leaves some out. The sample lists about 140,000 clones, 90% to 95% occurring once. Germline V CDR1 and CDR2: MGHRA, YSYEKL. V shed 2 bases, J shed 4 bases, and the junction held 8 bases outside the gene matches. This CDR3 region has 17 residues. Study results and limitations: It was only after the peak T cell response that any repertoires were sampled. Baseline antibody screening turned up just a handful of seropositive AZD1222 recipients. A mostly white British donor set with more females was recruited, and clonal diversity was possibly underestimated.

The rearrangement uses TRBV4-1 and TRBJ1-5, with 10 bases aligning to TRBD1. This material consisted of peripheral blood, taken 28 days after the second AZD1222 dose. The source of this sequence is an adult who received the AZD1222 COVID-19 vaccine. CDR3 sequence: CASSQKGTGQGNQPQHF. DNA for the CDR3: TGCGCCAGCAGCCAAAAGGGGACGGGACAGGGGAATCAGCCCCAGCATTTT.